This T cell receptor (beta chain) was identified during a study of blood T cell repertoires in COVID-19. The CDR3 covers 15 residues. Trimming took off 4 bases at V and 0 bases at J, with 10 bases between the two ends. The germline gives CDR1 LNHDA, CDR2 SQIVND (reference sequence). Original handling: Amplifying reference gene primers gave estimates of nucleated cell counts. Profiling relied on immunoSEQ multiplex PCR, and the TCRdb table lists in-frame clones only, not all of them. V, J and clone size are taken as reported in that table, and D and trimming were inferred from the DNA itself. This sample carries roughly 340,000 clones, roughly 86% of them seen once, and the ten largest clones take 1.5% to 2%.

The sequence came from a man aged 40-49 years in a cohort exposed to, infected with or recovered from COVID-19 (not recorded which). The chain couples TRBV19 to TRBJ2-1; D is undetermined. Specimen: PBMCs or T cells enriched from blood (not recorded which). CDR3 sequence reads: CASSTQRSSYNEQFF. The CDR3 nucleotides read TGTGCCAGTAGTACGCAGAGGAGCTCCTACAATGAGCAGTTCTTC.